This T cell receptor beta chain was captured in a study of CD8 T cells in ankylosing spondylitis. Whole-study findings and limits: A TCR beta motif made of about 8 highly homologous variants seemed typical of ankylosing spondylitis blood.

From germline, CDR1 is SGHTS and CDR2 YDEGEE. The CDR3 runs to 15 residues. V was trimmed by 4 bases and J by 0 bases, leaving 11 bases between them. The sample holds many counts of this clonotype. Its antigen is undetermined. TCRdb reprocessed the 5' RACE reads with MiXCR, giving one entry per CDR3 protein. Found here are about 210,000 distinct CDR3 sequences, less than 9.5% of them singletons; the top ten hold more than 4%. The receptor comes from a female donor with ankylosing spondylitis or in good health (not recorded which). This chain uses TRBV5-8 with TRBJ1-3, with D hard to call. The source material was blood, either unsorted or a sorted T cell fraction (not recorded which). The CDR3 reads CASSPGRLSGNTIYF. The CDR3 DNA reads TGTGCCAGCAGCCCCGGACGGCTCTCTGGAAACACCATATATTTT.